This T cell receptor beta chain is from a study of blood T cell repertoires in COVID-19. Across the whole study: COVID-19 samples collected from the United States, Italy and Spain covered acute and convalescent phases. T cells, B-cell-depleted T cells, or PBMCs provided the cDNA or gDNA that served as material.

Per the original data handling: It was from reference gene primer amplification that nucleated cell counts were estimated. The table came from immunoSEQ multiplex PCR; TCRdb's copy has only in-frame clones and leaves some out. From that table come the V and J calls and clone size; the DNA was used to work out D and trimming. This sample carries over 100,000 clones, approximately 87% of them seen once, and the ten largest clones take around 16%. V was cut by 1 base and J by 4 bases, with 11 bases left in between. Germline CDR1 is SGHNT and CDR2 is YYREEE (reference sequence). The CDR3 length is 15 residues.

The chain has TRBV5-4 and TRBJ2-2; D is unresolved. The sequence came from a man aged 45 to 65 with acute or convalescent COVID-19. The source material was peripheral blood. The CDR3 nucleotides read TGTGCCAGCAGCTTGAGTCTAGGTCGCACCGGGGAGCTGTTTTTT. This translates into CASSLSLGRTGELFF.